A single T cell receptor beta chain is shown here with its context. Its cognate antigen is unknown. The record originates from a study of cytomegalovirus exposure and HLA in healthy donors. Whole-study results and caveats: The study flagged some 170 TCR beta chains as cytomegalovirus-associated. Analysis was carried out at a later point, and it linked a missense DCLRE1C variant to TCR beta V- and J-gene trimming.

Trimming removed 4 bases from V and 4 bases from J, with 11 bases in between. From germline, CDR1 is SGHKS and CDR2 YYEKEE (reference sequence). CDR3 length: 13 amino acids. PCR used 60 Vbeta primers and 13 Jbeta primers. Profiling relied on immunoSEQ multiplex PCR, and the TCRdb table lists in-frame clones only, not all of them. The sample carries about 180,000 clones, 80% to 90% recorded once. The sample was PBMCs. The chain couples TRBV5-5 to TRBJ1-2; possibly TRBD1 for D (5 bases). The receptor's source is a girl aged 2 to 9 in good health and CMV-seropositive. Written as DNA, the CDR3 is TGTGCCAGCAGCACGAGGGGAGGCTATGGCTACACCTTC. Translating gives CASSTRGGYGYTF.